This passage covers 8 T cell receptor beta chains from one sample sequenced in a study of T cell repertoires in cytomegalovirus infection. TCRdb recomputed calls from the reads with MiXCR, one row per CDR3 protein. The table shows 200,000 to 250,000 distinct CDR3 sequences, with approximately 24% occurring only once. Material: CD8+ T cells from PBMCs. The origin of the receptors is a human donor in good health (CMV status not recorded). Some clones in this sample may be carry-over from other donors' samples.

The CDR3 region is CASSRDTLVSGYTF. CDR3 bases: TGTGCCAGCAGTCGTGATACTTTAGTGTCTGGCTACACCTTC. This chain uses TRBV28 with TRBJ1-2; D gene unclear. The CDR3 spans 14 residues. The germline gives CDR1 MDHEN, CDR2 SYDVKM. Trimming shortened V by 5 bases and J by 7 bases, and 17 bases separated the two germline ends.

This clonotype was picked up many times. The J gene is TRBJ2-1, the V gene TRBV7-8; no clear D gene. Germline CDR1 is SGHVS and CDR2 is FQNEAQ. Trimming removed 1 base from V and 5 bases from J, with 12 bases in between. The CDR3 totals 15 residues. DNA for the CDR3: TGTGCCAGCAGCTTAGGGCCCAGCGTCGACAATGAGCAGTTCTTC. It is translated as CASSLGPSVDNEQFF.

This clonotype has just a few counts. The chain links TRBV28 to TRBJ1-1; maybe TRBD1 (6 bases). Germline assignment: CDR1 MDHEN and CDR2 SYDVKM. The length of the CDR3 is 11 residues. V was trimmed by 3 bases and J by 10 bases, leaving 9 bases between them. Here the CDR3 reads CASSLGATAFF. The CDR3 DNA follows: TGTGCCAGCAGTTTGGGGGCTACAGCTTTCTTT. Together with reference TRBV28 and TRBJ1-1, the CDR3 gives the full variable domain: DVKVTQSSRYLVKRTGEKVFLECVQDMDHENMFWYRQDPGLGLRLIYFSYDVKMKEKGDIPEGYSVSREKKERFSLILESASTNQTSMYLCASSLGATAFFGQGTRLTVV.

This clonotype was recorded a few times. The chain joins TRBV6-5 to TRBJ1-3, with D unclear. V was pared by 6 bases and J by 2 bases, with 14 bases between. The CDR3 has 15 residues. Germline assignment: CDR1 MNHEY and CDR2 SVGAGI. CDR3 in amino acids: CASSPLDTAGNTIYF. CDR3 in DNA: TGTGCCAGCAGCCCACTAGACACCGCTGGAAACACCATATATTTT.

This clonotype was observed a handful of times. This rearrangement joins TRBV29-1 to TRBJ1-1; 9 bases line up with TRBD1. The trim removed 7 bases at V and 0 bases at J, leaving 3 bases unmatched. Looked up from germline, CDR1 is SQVTM and CDR2 is ANQGSEA. The CDR3 is made up of 13 amino acids. The CDR3 protein is CSAGQGLNTEAFF. The CDR3 DNA sequence: TGCAGCGCGGGACAGGGTCTGAACACTGAAGCTTTCTTT.

In its sample, this clonotype was seen a few times. The V gene is TRBV9, the J gene TRBJ1-5; D ambiguous. The CDR3 spans 17 residues. V was pared by 2 bases and J by 0 bases, with 15 bases between. CDR1 and CDR2 from the germline V gene are SGDLS and YYNGEE. CDR3 residues: CASSVEDGFYSNQPQHF. The CDR3 DNA sequence: TGTGCCAGCAGCGTCGAGGACGGCTTCTATAGCAATCAGCCCCAGCATTTT.

This clonotype was found many times. The CDR3 is CASSLVSYERELLTDTQYF. The CDR3, as DNA: TGTGCCAGCAGCTTAGTGAGTTATGAGCGGGAGTTGCTCACAGATACGCAGTATTTT. The chain couples TRBV7-9 to TRBJ2-3; 8 nucleotides agree with TRBD2. From germline, CDR1 is SEHNR and CDR2 FQNEAQ (reference sequence). CDR3 length: 19 amino acids. The ends lost 1 base at V and 2 bases at J; junction bases unmatched: 14.

This clonotype was picked up a small number of times. The CDR3 sequence is CSVVSGSYEQYF. The CDR3 nucleotides are TGCAGCGTTGTAAGCGGCTCCTACGAGCAGTACTTC. This chain links TRBV29-1 with TRBJ2-7; tentatively, D is TRBD2 (5 bases). Trimming took 4 bases from V and 0 from J, leaving 7 bases between them. The CDR3 is 12 residues long. Germline CDR1 SQVTM, CDR2 ANQGSEA.